Presented here are 2 T cell receptor beta chains from one specimen sequenced in a study of blood T cell repertoires in COVID-19. Here immunoSEQ multiplex PCR was the method, and the copy in TCRdb shows in-frame clones only, minus some. Here the sample spans 220,000 or so clones, around 83% being singletons. The sequencing sample was made of peripheral blood. Receptors originate from a woman in her forties or fifties with COVID-19, enrolled during active disease.

This chain joins TRBV27 and TRBJ2-6; 8 bases agree with TRBD1. The CDR3 is 16 residues long. Germline V gene lookup returns CDR1 MNHEY and CDR2 SMNVEV (reference sequence). Unmatched junction bases numbered 1, after V lost 1 base and J lost 2 bases. The chain's CDR3 is CASSLWTGPGANVLTF. The CDR3 DNA reads TGTGCCAGCAGTTTATGGACAGGGCCTGGGGCCAACGTCCTGACTTTC.

The gene calls are TRBV2 and TRBJ2-5; a possible D gene is TRBD1 (6 bases). There are 15 residues in the CDR3. Germline lookup yields CDR1 SNHLY and CDR2 FYNNEI. Trimming stripped 6 bases from V and 2 bases from J, with 16 bases between. The CDR3, as DNA: TGTGCCAGCAGGCGGACAGCAAGCTCACAAGAGACCCAGTACTTC. This encodes CASRRTASSQETQYF.